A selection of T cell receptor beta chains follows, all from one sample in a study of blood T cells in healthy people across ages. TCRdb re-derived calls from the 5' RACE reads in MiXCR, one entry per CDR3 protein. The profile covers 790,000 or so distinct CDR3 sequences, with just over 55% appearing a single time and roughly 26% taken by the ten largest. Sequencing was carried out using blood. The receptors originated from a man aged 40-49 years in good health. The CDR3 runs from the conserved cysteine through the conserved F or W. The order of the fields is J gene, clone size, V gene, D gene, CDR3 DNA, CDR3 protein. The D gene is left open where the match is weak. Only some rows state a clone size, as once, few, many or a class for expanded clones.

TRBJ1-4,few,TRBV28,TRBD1,TGTGCCAGCAGTCCCCACCCGATGGGGACAGTATTTGAAAAACTGTTTTTT,CASSPHPMGTVFEKLFF
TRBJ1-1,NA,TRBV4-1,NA,TGCGCCAGCAGCCCGCCGGGTTGGTTCAACACTGAAGCTTTCTTT,CASSPPGWFNTEAFF
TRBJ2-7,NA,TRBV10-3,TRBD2,TGTGCCGCTTCGACTAGCGGGACCGAGCAGTACTTC,CAASTSGTEQYF
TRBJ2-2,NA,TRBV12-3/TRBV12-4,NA,TGTGCCAGCAGTTTAGCGCTCGGAGGGGAGCTGTTTTTT,CASSLALGGELFF
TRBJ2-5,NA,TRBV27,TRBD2,TGTGCCAGCAGTCCATCTATCAGCGGGAGTATTGGCGGGCAGACCCAGTACTTC,CASSPSISGSIGGQTQYF
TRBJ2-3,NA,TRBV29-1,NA,TGCAGCGTTGTTAGGGGAAGCACAGATACGCAGTATTTT,CSVVRGSTDTQYF
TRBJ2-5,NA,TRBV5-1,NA,TGCGCCAGCAGCTTGTCGGGACGTCCGCTTCGTCAAGAGACCCAGTACTTC,CASSLSGRPLRQETQYF
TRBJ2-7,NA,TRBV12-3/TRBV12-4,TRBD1,TGTGCCAGCAGCCAACAGGGGGGCTCAAACGAGCAGTACTTC,CASSQQGGSNEQYF
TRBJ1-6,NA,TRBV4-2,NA,TGTGCCAGCAGCCAAGATTACGGGAGGCCCCCCCACTTT,CASSQDYGRPPHF
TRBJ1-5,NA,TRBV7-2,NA,TGTGCCAGCAGCCCTTCCGGGGGCAATCGGCCCCAGCATTTT,CASSPSGGNRPQHF
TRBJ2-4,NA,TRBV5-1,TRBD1,TGCGCCAGCAGCTCCGGGACAGTTCAGAAAAACATTCAGTACTTC,CASSSGTVQKNIQYF
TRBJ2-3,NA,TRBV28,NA,TGTGCCAGCAGGGGCACCCACACAGATACGCAGTATTTT,CASRGTHTDTQYF
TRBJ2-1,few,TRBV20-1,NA,TGCAGTGCTCTTGGGGACACTCGGACAAGCGATGAGCAGTTCTTC,CSALGDTRTSDEQFF
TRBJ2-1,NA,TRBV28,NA,TGTGCCAGCAGTTCCAGGGGCGGTATGTCCTACGAGCAGTTCTTC,CASSSRGGMSYEQFF
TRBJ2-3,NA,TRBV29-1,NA,TGCAGCGTTGGACCAGCGACCCGCACAGATACGCAGTATTTT,CSVGPATRTDTQYF
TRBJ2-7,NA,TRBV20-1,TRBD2,TGCAGTGCTCCCGGACTAGCGGGATCCTACGAGCAGTACTTC,CSAPGLAGSYEQYF
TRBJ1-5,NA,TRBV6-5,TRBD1,TGTGCCAGCAGTTTACCGGGACAGGGTCAGCCCCAGCATTTT,CASSLPGQGQPQHF
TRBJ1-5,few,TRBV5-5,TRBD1,TGTGCCAGCAGCTCGACAGGGATTAGCAATCAGCCCCAGCATTTT,CASSSTGISNQPQHF
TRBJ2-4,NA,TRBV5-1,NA,TGCGCCAGCAGCTTGGAATCTACAGTGCTAGCCAAAAACATTCAGTACTTC,CASSLESTVLAKNIQYF
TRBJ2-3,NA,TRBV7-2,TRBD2,TGTGCCAGCAGCGGCGGACTAGCGGGAGGGGCCCACCCCACAGATACGCAGTATTTT,CASSGGLAGGAHPTDTQYF
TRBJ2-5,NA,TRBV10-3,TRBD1,TGTGCCATCAGTGACCTAGGACAGGGGGGGGCCCAAGAGACCCAGTACTTC,CAISDLGQGGAQETQYF
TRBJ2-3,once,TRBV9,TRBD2,TGTGCCAGCAGCGTGGGGCGGGGGGCCGGGACCACAGATACGCAGTATTTT,CASSVGRGAGTTDTQYF
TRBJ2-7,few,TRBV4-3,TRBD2,TGCGCCAGCAGCCAAGTCCTAGCGGGGCACTACGAGCAGTACTTC,CASSQVLAGHYEQYF
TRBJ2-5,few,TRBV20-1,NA,TGCAGTGCTAGAGATGTCACTTCCCCAGATGGGACCCAGTACTTC,CSARDVTSPDGTQYF
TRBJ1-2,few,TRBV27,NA,TGTGCCAGCAGCTCCCTGAGGACGCTAGAAGGCTACACCTTC,CASSSLRTLEGYTF
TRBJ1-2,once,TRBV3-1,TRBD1,TGTGCCAGCAGCCAAGATGTACAGGGGCGAGGGGGCTACACCTTC,CASSQDVQGRGGYTF
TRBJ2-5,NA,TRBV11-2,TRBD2,TGTGCCAGCAGCTGGACTAGTAATGAAGAGACCCAGTACTTC,CASSWTSNEETQYF
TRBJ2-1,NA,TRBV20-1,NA,TGCAGTGCTACGTCGGTAACCGGGACTTTCAACAATGAGCAGTTCTTC,CSATSVTGTFNNEQFF
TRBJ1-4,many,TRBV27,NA,TGTGCCAGCAGTTTTGGAGAAAAACTGTTTTTT,CASSFGEKLFF
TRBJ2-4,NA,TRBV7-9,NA,TGTGCCAGCAGCGACTCCCCCGAAAACATTCAGTACTTC,CASSDSPENIQYF
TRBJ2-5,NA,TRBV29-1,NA,TGCAGCGTTGACATTCGGGGCTCTCAAGAGACCCAGTACTTC,CSVDIRGSQETQYF
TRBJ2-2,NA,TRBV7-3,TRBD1,TGTGCCAGCAGCGGGGCAGGGGGAATTTGGGAGCTGTTTTTT,CASSGAGGIWELFF
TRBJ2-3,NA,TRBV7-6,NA,TGTGCCAGCAGCTTAAGTTCTTGGGCGGACACAGATACGCAGTATTTT,CASSLSSWADTDTQYF
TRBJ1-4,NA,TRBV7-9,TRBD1,TGTGCCAGCAGTTGGGACAGGGGGCGCGAAAAACTGTTTTTT,CASSWDRGREKLFF
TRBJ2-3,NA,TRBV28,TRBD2,TGTGCCAGCAGTTCGGTCGGACTAGCGGCCGATACGCAGTATTTT,CASSSVGLAADTQYF
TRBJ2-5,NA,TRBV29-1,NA,TGCAGCGTCCAGGGCTTGGTGGGAGAGACCCAGTACTTC,CSVQGLVGETQYF
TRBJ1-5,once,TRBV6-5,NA,TGTGCCAGCAGTTACTCCCCGGGACGGAATCAGCCCCAGCATTTT,CASSYSPGRNQPQHF
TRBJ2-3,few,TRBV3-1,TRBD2,TGTGCCAGCAGCCAAGAAATCGCCGGACTAGTGTCGGATACGCAGTATTTT,CASSQEIAGLVSDTQYF
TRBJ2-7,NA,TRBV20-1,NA,TGCAGTGCTTACGACTCCAATCTCTACGAGCAGTACTTC,CSAYDSNLYEQYF
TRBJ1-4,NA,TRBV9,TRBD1,TGTGCCAGCAGCTTCCGGACAGGGTCTAATGAAAAACTGTTTTTT,CASSFRTGSNEKLFF
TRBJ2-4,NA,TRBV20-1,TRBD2,TGCAGTGCCCCTAGGGGGGTAGCGGGATCATCAGACATTCGGTACTTC,CSAPRGVAGSSDIRYF
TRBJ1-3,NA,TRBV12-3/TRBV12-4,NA,TGTGCCAGCAGCTTTGGGACTCAGCGTAGTTCTGGAAACACCATATATTTT,CASSFGTQRSSGNTIYF
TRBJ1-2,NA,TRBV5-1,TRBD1,TGCGCCAGCAGCCCAGGGACAGGGGCCTATGCTATTCGCTACACCTTC,CASSPGTGAYAIRYTF
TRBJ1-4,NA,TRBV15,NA,TGTGCCACCAGCACTGACTATAATGAAAAACTGTTTTTT,CATSTDYNEKLFF
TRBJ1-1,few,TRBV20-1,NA,TGCAGTGCTAGAGATGGAGGTCCCAGGAACACTGAAGCTTTCTTT,CSARDGGPRNTEAFF
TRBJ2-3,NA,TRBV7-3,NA,TGTGCCAGCAGCTTAGACCGGGCCCGGCCGGATACGCAGTATTTT,CASSLDRARPDTQYF
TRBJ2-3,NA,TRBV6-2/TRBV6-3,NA,TGTGCCAGCCACGACCGGGATGGCACAGATACGCAGTATTTT,CASHDRDGTDTQYF
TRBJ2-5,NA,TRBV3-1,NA,TGTGCCAGCAGCCTCTTGCGGGGGCCCCAAGAGACCCAGTACTTC,CASSLLRGPQETQYF
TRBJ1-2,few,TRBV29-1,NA,TGCAGCGCTGGGGGCCCTGGCGGGGTCGATAACTATGGCTACACCTTC,CSAGGPGGVDNYGYTF
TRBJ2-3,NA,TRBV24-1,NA,TGTGCCACCAGTGAATACACACAGGGTCCAGATACGCAGTATTTT,CATSEYTQGPDTQYF
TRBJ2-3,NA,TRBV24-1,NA,TGTGCCACCAGTGATCGATGGGGGGATACGCAGTATTTT,CATSDRWGDTQYF
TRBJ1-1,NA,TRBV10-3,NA,TGTGCCATCAGTGACCCTGGGAGGGCCACTGAAGCTTTCTTT,CAISDPGRATEAFF
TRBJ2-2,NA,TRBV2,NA,TGTGCCAGCAGTGAAGCTATGGGACACCGGTCCAACACCGGGGAGCTGTTTTTT,CASSEAMGHRSNTGELFF
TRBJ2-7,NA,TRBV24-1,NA,TGTGCCACCAGTGATTCAAGGCCAGGGGGGCCAGAGGCCTACGAGCAGTACTTC,CATSDSRPGGPEAYEQYF
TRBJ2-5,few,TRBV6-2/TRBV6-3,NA,TGTGCCAGCAGTTACGGGATGCAAGAGACCCAGTACTTC,CASSYGMQETQYF
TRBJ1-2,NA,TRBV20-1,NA,TGCAGTGCTAGAGGGCAGGGGAAAGGTGATGGCTACACCTTC,CSARGQGKGDGYTF
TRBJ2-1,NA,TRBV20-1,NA,TGCAGTGCTACCTATGGAGACCGGAATGAGCAGTTCTTC,CSATYGDRNEQFF
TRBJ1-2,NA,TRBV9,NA,TGTGCCAGCAGCGTATCAGGGAGCCGTTTAGGCTACACCTTC,CASSVSGSRLGYTF
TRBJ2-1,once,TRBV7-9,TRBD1,TGTGCCAGCACCCCTCCGGGACAGGGATTTTGGAATGAGCAGTTCTTC,CASTPPGQGFWNEQFF
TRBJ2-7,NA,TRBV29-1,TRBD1,TGCAGCGTGGGGGACAGGAGTTACGAGCAGTACTTC,CSVGDRSYEQYF